These 23 T cell receptor beta chains were all obtained from the same sample, sequenced in a study of T cell repertoires in cytomegalovirus infection. TCRdb called the reads again in MiXCR, with one record for every CDR3 protein. The sample shows about 260,000 distinct CDR3 sequences, approximately 10% of them seen only once. The source material was PBMCs. These receptors were obtained from a human donor in good health (CMV status not recorded). Some clones in this sample may be carry-over from other donors' samples.

This clonotype was counted at least ten times. The rearrangement links TRBV28 to TRBJ1-3; 7 positions agree with TRBD1. This CDR3 spans 13 amino acids. From germline, CDR1 is MDHEN and CDR2 SYDVKM. V was pared by 3 bases and J by 7 bases, with 3 bases of the junction left unmatched. As DNA, the CDR3 is TGTGCCAGCAGTTTTAGGGGGCCGAACACCATATATTTT. It codes for CASSFRGPNTIYF.

This clonotype was counted at least ten times. V usage is TRBV28 and J usage is TRBJ2-5; D could derive from TRBD1 or TRBD2 (6 bases each). V was pared by 10 bases and J by 0 bases, with 15 bases between. The CDR3 runs 14 residues. Germline V gene lookup returns CDR1 MDHEN and CDR2 SYDVKM. Here the CDR3 reads CATAGHPYQETQYF. The CDR3 DNA is TGTGCCACCGCGGGACACCCGTACCAAGAGACCCAGTACTTC.

This clonotype was observed a handful of times. The chain is built from TRBV18 and TRBJ1-1; TRBD1 matches 8 bases. Germline V gives CDR1 KGHSH, CDR2 LQKENI. The CDR3 is 15 amino acids. J lost 1 base, V lost 8 bases, and 9 bases had no gene match. The chain's CDR3 is CASAVTGVGNTEAFF. The CDR3 nucleotides are TGTGCCAGCGCTGTGACAGGGGTAGGGAACACTGAAGCTTTCTTT. Variable domain in full (rest from reference TRBV18 and TRBJ1-1): NAGVMQNPRHLVRRRGQEARLRCSPMKGHSHVYWYRQLPEEGLKFMVYLQKENIIDESGMPKERFSAEFPKEGPSILRIQQVVRGDSAAYFCASAVTGVGNTEAFFGQGTRLTVV.

This clonotype was observed many times. The gene calls are TRBV28 and TRBJ2-4; D gene unclear. Germline assignment: CDR1 MDHEN and CDR2 SYDVKM. Trimming took 7 bases from V and 0 from J, leaving 7 bases between them. There are 13 residues in the CDR3. The CDR3 region is CASMVLAKNIQYF. In DNA, the CDR3 is TGTGCCAGCATGGTACTAGCCAAAAACATTCAGTACTTC.

The sample holds many counts of this clonotype. This rearrangement joins TRBV14 to TRBJ2-1; weak D call: TRBD1 (6 bases). V was shortened by 1 base and J by 5 bases, with 18 bases between the two germline ends. The CDR3 runs 17 residues. The germline V gene encodes CDR1 SGHDN and CDR2 FVKESK. CDR3 in DNA: TGTGCCAGCAGCCAAGTTGGACAGTGGACACTACACAATGAGCAGTTCTTC. This gives the protein CASSQVGQWTLHNEQFF.

This clonotype was seen repeatedly, ten times or more. The rearrangement joins TRBV7-2 to TRBJ2-7, with no clear D. Trimming stripped 4 bases from V and 5 bases from J, with 12 bases between. The germline V gene encodes CDR1 SGHTA and CDR2 FQGNSA. There are 13 residues in the CDR3. The CDR3 DNA reads as TGTGCCAGCAGCTCGAACGGCTGGGACGAGCAGTACTTC. This sequence encodes CASSSNGWDEQYF.

The chain combines TRBV18 with TRBJ1-2; D gene unclear. The CDR3 sequence is 15 residues long. Germline V gene data show CDR1 as KGHSH and CDR2 as LQKENI. V was cut by 6 bases and J by 4 bases, with 18 bases left in between. CDR3 sequence: CASSPGRSPTYGYTF. CDR3 coding DNA: TGTGCCAGCTCCCCGGGTAGGAGTCCTACCTATGGCTACACCTTC.

This clonotype was seen many times. V gene TRBV29-1 combines with J gene TRBJ2-7, with D unresolved. Trimming removed 4 bases at V and 3 bases at J, with 4 bases between. Germline V CDR1 and CDR2: SQVTM, ANQGSEA. This CDR3 spans 10 amino acids. CDR3 amino acids: CSVGDYEQYF. DNA for the CDR3: TGCAGCGTTGGGGACTACGAGCAGTACTTC.

V is TRBV12-3 or TRBV12-4 and J is TRBJ2-7; 9 bases are a match to TRBD1. The J segment lost 2 bases and the V segment lost 2 bases, leaving 4 bases of the junction unmatched. The CDR3 extends over 15 amino acids. The CDR3: CASSLFGTGTYEQYF. CDR3 in DNA: TGTGCCAGCAGTTTATTTGGGACAGGGACCTACGAGCAGTACTTC.

This clonotype has more than one count but fewer than ten. A read error may account for a junction end that differs from germline. The gene calls are TRBV3-1 and TRBJ1-1; no clear D. The CDR3 covers 12 residues. The V gene's germline CDR1 is LGHDT and CDR2 YNNKEL (reference sequence). The CDR3 DNA is TGTGCCAGCAGCCGAACCGACACCGAAGCTTTCTTT. Amino acid sequence: CASSRTDTEAFF.

Regarding this clonotype: A read error is possible here, since a much larger clone lies one base away. The gene calls are TRBV12-3 or TRBV12-4 and TRBJ2-7; TRBD1 might be the D (6 bases). This CDR3 region has 16 residues. CDR3 sequence: CAGSLEVRTATYEQYF. CDR3 nucleotides: TGTGCCGGCAGTTTAGAGGTTAGGACAGCAACCTACGAGCAGTACTTC.

This clonotype has a count of ten or more. The chain has TRBV7-2 and TRBJ2-7; 11 bases align to TRBD1. Per the germline V gene, CDR1 is SGHTA and CDR2 is FQGNSA. Germline trimming cut 1 base from V and 5 bases from J; bases unmatched to any gene: 4. The CDR3 runs 15 residues. CDR3 bases: TGTGCCAGCAGCTTAGGACGGACAGGGGGCCACGAGCAGTACTTC. Residues: CASSLGRTGGHEQYF.

This clonotype has ten or more counts. The CDR3 DNA follows: TGTGCCAGCAGCCCGCCCCTGCCGGGCACCTATCAAGAGACCCAGTACTTC. Residues: CASSPPLPGTYQETQYF. The chain employs TRBV7-6 and TRBJ2-5; D gene ambiguous. The length of the CDR3 is 17 residues. The germline CDR1 and CDR2 sequences are SGHVS and FNYEAQ. With 5 bases removed from V and 2 bases from J, the gap between germline ends came to 21 bases.

This clonotype was picked up many times. This chain connects TRBV7-2 to TRBJ2-5, with TRBD1 matching over 8 bases. This CDR3 spans 14 amino acids. Germline V gives CDR1 SGHTA, CDR2 FQGNSA. The J segment lost 3 bases and the V segment lost 5 bases, leaving 5 bases of the junction unmatched. For the CDR3, the DNA is TGTGCCAGCAGCCGGGACAGGACGAAAGAGACCCAGTACTTC. Translation gives CASSRDRTKETQYF.

This clonotype came up many times. The V gene is TRBV6-5, the J gene TRBJ2-2, with D unclear. CDR3 size: 15 residues. Germline V gene sequence: CDR1 MNHEY, CDR2 SVGAGI. V lost 7 bases, J lost 4 bases, and 16 bases lay in between. The CDR3 nucleotides read TGTGCCAGCACTCCCTCCCCTCCTCGCACCGGGGAGCTGTTTTTT. It translates to CASTPSPPRTGELFF.

This clonotype was seen more than once but under ten times. The V and J genes are TRBV28 and TRBJ1-1; a weak D match, TRBD1 (5 bases). The CDR3 is 15 amino acids. The V gene lost 5 bases and the J gene lost 5 bases, with 18 bases spanning the gap. From germline, CDR1 is MDHEN and CDR2 SYDVKM. CDR3 residues: CASSGPAGGDTEAFF. Here the CDR3 DNA reads TGTGCCAGCAGTGGCCCCGCGGGGGGGGATACTGAAGCTTTCTTT.

The V gene is TRBV20-1, the J gene TRBJ1-1, with D tentatively TRBD1 (5 bases). V lost 0 bases and J lost 4, with 15 bases in between. The CDR3 length is 15 residues. The germline CDR1 and CDR2 sequences are DFQATT and SNEGSKA (reference sequence). In DNA, the CDR3 is TGCAGTGCTAGAGATCAGGGCAGGGTCGGCACTGAAGCTTTCTTT. Translated: CSARDQGRVGTEAFF.

This clonotype was recorded many times. The chain uses TRBV7-2 and TRBJ1-1; D remains ambiguous. V lost 5 bases to trimming and J lost 0 bases, with 16 bases between them. The germline V gene encodes CDR1 SGHTA and CDR2 FQGNSA. CDR3 length: 16 residues. The CDR3 coding sequence is TGTGCCAGCAGCCCGGGGAGCTGGGTGATGAACACTGAAGCTTTCTTT. This sequence encodes CASSPGSWVMNTEAFF.

This clonotype appeared many times. The CDR3 protein is CASRAAGNRKNNEQFF. As DNA, the CDR3 is TGTGCCAGCAGGGCCGCGGGAAACAGAAAGAACAATGAGCAGTTCTTC. The chain employs TRBV7-2 and TRBJ2-1; tentative D call: TRBD2 (6 bases). The CDR3 is 16 amino acids. Germline CDR1 is SGHTA and CDR2 is FQGNSA. Trimming left V 6 bases short and J 5 bases short, with 20 bases between.

The V gene is TRBV7-2, the J gene TRBJ2-1; D gene uncertain. This CDR3 spans 11 amino acids. CDR1 SGHTA and CDR2 FQGNSA come from the germline V gene. Trimming shortened V by 4 bases and J by 10 bases, and 8 bases separated the two germline ends. CDR3 DNA: TGTGCCAGCAGCTCCATCTACGAGCAGTTCTTC. This translates into CASSSIYEQFF. Filled out from reference TRBV7-2 and TRBJ2-1, the complete variable domain reads GAGVSQSPSNKVTEKGKDVELRCDPISGHTALYWYRQSLGQGLEFLIYFQGNSAPDKSGLPSDRFSAERTGGSVSTLTIQRTQQEDSAVYLCASSSIYEQFFGPGTRLTVL.

This chain uses TRBV14 with TRBJ2-1; the match to TRBD2 covers 9 bases. The CDR3 is 18 residues long. Losses at the gene ends were 0 bases for V and 8 bases for J; bases not matched to a gene: 14. Germline V gene lookup returns CDR1 SGHDN and CDR2 FVKESK. CDR3 DNA: TGTGCCAGCAGCCAAGATCGGGTCGGGCGGGGGGGTAACTATGAGCAGTTCTTC. It specifies CASSQDRVGRGGNYEQFF.

This clonotype occurred many times. J is TRBJ2-5 and V is TRBV7-2, with 12 positions matching TRBD1. The V gene end was trimmed by 1 base and the J gene end by 6 bases; junction bases not matched to a gene: 6. The germline gives CDR1 SGHTA, CDR2 FQGNSA. The CDR3 has 16 amino acids. The CDR3 protein is CASSLGGQGALKTQYF. The CDR3 bases are TGTGCCAGCAGCTTAGGGGGACAGGGGGCCTTGAAGACCCAGTACTTC. Complete variable domain (other parts from reference TRBV7-2 and TRBJ2-5): GAGVSQSPSNKVTEKGKDVELRCDPISGHTALYWYRQSLGQGLEFLIYFQGNSAPDKSGLPSDRFSAERTGGSVSTLTIQRTQQEDSAVYLCASSLGGQGALKTQYFGPGTRLLVL.

This chain connects TRBV12-3 or TRBV12-4 to TRBJ2-7; D is unresolved. The CDR3 totals 12 residues. V was shortened by 5 bases and J by 0 bases, with 5 bases between the two germline ends. Here the CDR3 DNA reads TGTGCCAGCAGTATAAGCTCCTACGAGCAGTACTTC. This translates into CASSISSYEQYF.